These T cell receptor beta chains were read from a single sample in a study of T cells after yellow fever vaccination. Using its own MiXCR run on the 5' RACE reads, TCRdb lists one record per CDR3 protein. The data show under 550,000 distinct CDR3 sequences, around a fifth seen once. The starting material was PBMCs, obtained roughly 23 days after the first yellow fever vaccination. The receptors stem from a young man who received the YFV17D yellow fever vaccine. The CDR3 runs from the conserved cysteine through the conserved F or W. The D gene is left open where the match is weak. The size of a clone is reported for some rows only, either as once, few or many, or as a class for expanded clones.

j_call v_call d_call clone_size cdr3_nt cdr3_aa
TRBJ1-1 TRBV18 - few TGTGCCAGCTCAGCTGGCGGAGAAGCTTTCTTT CASSAGGEAFF
TRBJ2-4 TRBV20-1 - - TGCAGTGCTACACCCCAGACCGGGGGGCGCCGGATCATTCAGTACTTC CSATPQTGGRRIIQYF
TRBJ2-3 TRBV4-3 - - TGCGCCAGCAGCCAAGACCCCTATACGCAGTATTTT CASSQDPYTQYF
TRBJ2-3 TRBV5-1 TRBD1 once TGCGCCAGCAGCTTGTCAGGGGGCGAGTGGACAGATACGCAGTATTTT CASSLSGGEWTDTQYF
TRBJ2-5 TRBV11-2 - few TGTGCCAGCAGCTTACTGCCACTTGTGACGGGGGCCTTTCAAGAGACCCAGTACTTC CASSLLPLVTGAFQETQYF
TRBJ2-5 TRBV19 - - TGTGCCAGTACCGCCGGGACCGTAAAAGAGACCCAGTACTTC CASTAGTVKETQYF
TRBJ1-1 TRBV5-5 - - TGTGCCAGCAGCTTGTTCCGGGGGCGACTCGCGGACGCTGAAGCTTTCTTT CASSLFRGRLADAEAFF
TRBJ1-1 TRBV19 TRBD1 - TGTGCCAGTAGTGCCGGCAGGGGGGATGAAGCTTTCTTT CASSAGRGDEAFF
TRBJ1-3 TRBV11-2 TRBD1 few TGTGCCAGCAGCTTAGAAAGGGACAGCAGCTCTGGAAACACCATATATTTT CASSLERDSSSGNTIYF
TRBJ2-1 TRBV7-3 TRBD2 - TGTGCCAGCAGCGCTTCTAGCGGGGGTTACAATGAGCAGTTCTTC CASSASSGGYNEQFF
TRBJ2-5 TRBV5-6 - - TGTGCCAGCAACCGTGGCAGTGGCCAAGAGACCCAGTACTTC CASNRGSGQETQYF
TRBJ2-3 TRBV12-3/TRBV12-4 - many TGTGCCAGCAGCCGAGACGGGGGAGGATCAGATACGCAGTATTTT CASSRDGGGSDTQYF
TRBJ1-2 TRBV7-2 - - TGTGCCAGCAGTACAGCCTTCTATGGCTACACCTTC CASSTAFYGYTF
TRBJ1-5 TRBV12-3/TRBV12-4 - - TGTGCCAGCAGTTACATTCTCCAGCCCCAGCATTTT CASSYILQPQHF
TRBJ2-5 TRBV5-1 - - TGCGCCAGCAGCCTAGGGACCGCAAGCGAAGAGACCCAGTACTTC CASSLGTASEETQYF
TRBJ2-3 TRBV7-9 TRBD2 many TGTGCCAGCAGCCGTGCGGCGGGACTACCCTTCACAGATACGCAGTATTTT CASSRAAGLPFTDTQYF
TRBJ1-5 TRBV2 TRBD1 few TGTGCCAGCAGTGCGCAGGGGGGCAGCAATCAGCCCCAGCATTTT CASSAQGGSNQPQHF
TRBJ2-1 TRBV7-2 - - TGTGCCAGCAGCTTAGGCGGCAGAGAAAATGAGCAGTTCTTC CASSLGGRENEQFF
TRBJ2-7 TRBV4-3 TRBD2 - TGCGCCAGCAGCCAAGCCGGGACTAGCGGGGGGGCTGGCGAGCAGTACTTC CASSQAGTSGGAGEQYF
TRBJ2-6 TRBV4-3 - many TGCGCCAGCAGCCAAGAGTCCGCCTCTGGGGCCAACGTCCTGACTTTC CASSQESASGANVLTF
TRBJ2-2 TRBV12-3/TRBV12-4 - many TGTGCCAGCAGTTTTGGGACCGGGGAGCTGTTTTTT CASSFGTGELFF
TRBJ1-1 TRBV7-9 - few TGTGCCAGCAGCTTTCTTTTGAACACTGAAGCTTTCTTT CASSFLLNTEAFF
TRBJ2-7 TRBV4-2 TRBD1 many TGTGCCAGCAGCCAAGAAAGCCCAGGGGGCTCTATCCTTTACGAGCAGTACTTC CASSQESPGGSILYEQYF
TRBJ1-1 TRBV19 TRBD1 - TGTGCCAGTAGTATGACAGGGGCGACTGAAGCTTTCTTT CASSMTGATEAFF
TRBJ2-1 TRBV12-5 TRBD1 many TGTGCTAGTGCCAAGACGGGACAGGCAACCTACAATGAGCAGTTCTTC CASAKTGQATYNEQFF
TRBJ1-5 TRBV28 TRBD1 few TGTGCCAGCAGTGTTGCGGGACAGAGCCTGGGACAGCCCCAGCATTTT CASSVAGQSLGQPQHF
TRBJ2-3 TRBV7-9 - few TGTGCCAGCAGCTCGCCCGTTCGGAATACGCAGTATTTT CASSSPVRNTQYF
TRBJ2-2 TRBV4-3 TRBD1 - TGCGCCAGCAGCCCCCGGGACAGGGAGGGCGGGGAGCTGTTTTTT CASSPRDREGGELFF
TRBJ1-4 TRBV7-2 - once TGTGCCAGCAGCTCCGCACACAGAACAACTAATGAAAAACTGTTTTTT CASSSAHRTTNEKLFF
TRBJ2-7 TRBV5-1 - few TGCGCCAGCAGCTTGGTTCCGGGACCAAACTACGAGCAGTACTTC CASSLVPGPNYEQYF
TRBJ1-1 TRBV5-1 - few TGCGCCAGCAGCTTGGAGGGTGGGGAAGAAGCTTTCTTT CASSLEGGEEAFF
TRBJ1-5 TRBV2 - - TGTGCCAGCAGTGGTCGGGACACCACCAACAATCAGCCCCAGCATTTT CASSGRDTTNNQPQHF
TRBJ1-2 TRBV20-1 - - TGCAGAGCGGAGGGGGAAGACTATGGCTACACCTTC CRAEGEDYGYTF
TRBJ2-1 TRBV20-1 - few TGCAGTGCTAGAGATCTGAGGTCCCCCAATGAGCAGTTCTTC CSARDLRSPNEQFF
TRBJ1-1 TRBV27 - few TGTGCCAGCAGTTTGGGAACGGCCGGGAACACTGAAGCTTTCTTT CASSLGTAGNTEAFF
TRBJ2-1 TRBV4-2 - few TGTGCCAGCAGCCAAGGAGTGATTGGGGGTCGGTTCTTC CASSQGVIGGRFF
TRBJ1-6 TRBV4-2 - - TGTGCCAGCAGCCAAGATCACAGGGTGAATTCACCCCTCCACTTT CASSQDHRVNSPLHF
TRBJ1-4 TRBV20-1 - few TGCAGTGCTAGAGTCCCCCGGGGGGCGGGTGAAAAACTGTTTTTT CSARVPRGAGEKLFF
TRBJ2-2 TRBV6-1 - - TGTGCCAGCAGTGAAGCGCAAAATGAGGGGGAGCTGTTTTTT CASSEAQNEGELFF
TRBJ2-3 TRBV7-2 - - TGTGCCAGCAGCGTTCAGGCGGGCACAGATACGCAGTATTTT CASSVQAGTDTQYF
TRBJ1-6 TRBV3-1 - few TGTGCCAGCAGCCAAGTCCAGGGCCATTCACCCCTCCACTTT CASSQVQGHSPLHF
TRBJ1-1 TRBV6-1 - - TGTGCCAGCAGCCTTTACAGGGACACTGAAGCTTTCTTT CASSLYRDTEAFF
TRBJ1-2 TRBV6-2/TRBV6-3 - - TGTGCCAGTCAGTTATACGGGGAACCGAACTATGGCTACACCTTC CASQLYGEPNYGYTF
TRBJ2-1 TRBV2 - few TGTGCCAGCAGGGGCTTCCAGAGGGAGTTCTTC CASRGFQREFF
TRBJ2-3 TRBV6-1 TRBD2 - TGTGCCAGCAGTCAGCTAGCGGGGGCCCTTAGGGATACGCAGTATTTT CASSQLAGALRDTQYF
TRBJ2-2 TRBV5-1 TRBD1 few TGCGCCACCCCCCGGACAGGGGACACCGGGGAGCTGTTTTTT CATPRTGDTGELFF
TRBJ2-1 TRBV3-1 - many TGTGCCAGCAGCCTATGGGGGGCTGAGAACAATGAGCAGTTCTTC CASSLWGAENNEQFF
TRBJ2-1 TRBV7-9 TRBD2 - TGTGCCAGCAGCTTAGCGCGGGGACTAGCAGGGGATGAGCAGTTCTTC CASSLARGLAGDEQFF